What follows describes a single T cell receptor (beta chain). The method was immunoSEQ multiplex PCR; TCRdb's version includes in-frame clones alone and lacks a portion of them. This table has about 20,000 clones, more than 80% appearing once. This specimen belongs to a study of T cell changes during pregnancy in multiple sclerosis. The CDR3 totals 15 residues. Germline loops: CDR1 SGHRS, CDR2 YFSETQ. Trimming stripped 0 bases from V and 2 bases from J, with 9 bases between. Here the sequenced sample was CD4+ T cells from peripheral blood mononuclear cells, taken in the third trimester of pregnancy. The chain links TRBV5-1 to TRBJ2-1, with a weak D call TRBD2 (6 bases). The clonotype comes from a female donor in good health, enrolled as a control in a pregnancy study. CDR3 region: CASSLAGEAYNEQFF. DNA for the CDR3: TGCGCCAGCAGCTTGGCCGGGGAGGCCTACAATGAGCAGTTCTTC.